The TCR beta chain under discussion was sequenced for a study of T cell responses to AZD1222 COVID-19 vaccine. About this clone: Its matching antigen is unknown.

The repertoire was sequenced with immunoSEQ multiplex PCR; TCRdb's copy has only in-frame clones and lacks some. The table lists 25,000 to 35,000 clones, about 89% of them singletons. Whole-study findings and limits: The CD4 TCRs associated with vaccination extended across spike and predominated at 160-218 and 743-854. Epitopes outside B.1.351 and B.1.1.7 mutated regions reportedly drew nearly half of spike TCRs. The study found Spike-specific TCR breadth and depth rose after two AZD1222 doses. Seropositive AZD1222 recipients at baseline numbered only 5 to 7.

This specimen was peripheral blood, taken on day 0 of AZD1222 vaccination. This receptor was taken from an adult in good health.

In DNA form, the CDR3 reads TGTGCCAGTAGTATAGGACGTGTCACCGGGGAGCTGTTTTTT. It yields the protein CASSIGRVTGELFF. This sequence joins TRBV19 and TRBJ2-2, with D uncertain. V was pared by 1 base and J by 4 bases, with 7 bases between. The CDR3 spans 14 residues. CDR1 LNHDA and CDR2 SQIVND come from the germline V gene (reference sequence).